This T cell receptor (beta chain) stems from a study of blood T cell repertoires in COVID-19. Turning to the study itself: The origin of the acute and convalescent COVID-19 samples was the United States, Italy and Spain.

In the original workflow: Nucleated cell counts were estimated from reference gene primer amplification. Generated by immunoSEQ multiplex PCR, the TCRdb table keeps only in-frame clones and is missing some. D and trimming come from the DNA, and the V and J calls and clone size come from that table. The sample contains roughly 350,000 clones, around 85% of which appear only once. Trimming shortened V by 2 bases and J by 2 bases, and 13 bases separated the two germline ends. The CDR3 spans 15 residues. Germline CDR1 reads MNHEY; CDR2 reads SVGAGI. The receptor's source is a woman between 18 and 29 years old with acute or convalescent COVID-19. Material for sequencing was peripheral blood. The V and J genes are TRBV6-5 and TRBJ2-7; perhaps TRBD2 as D (6 bases). Written as DNA, the CDR3 is TGTGCCAGCAGTTACCGGCAGGGAGGCACCTACGAGCAGTACTTC. It is translated as CASSYRQGGTYEQYF.